This TCR beta chain was captured by sequencing in a study of shared clonotypes between healthy human individuals. Study-wide results and caveats: Clonotypes which were not shared had lower generation probabilities than clonotypes that all four donors shared. The study found about 5% of naive CD4 clonotypes shared across a handful of donors. Measured sharing among donors was expected to vary with sequencing depth.

Only CD45RO-negative cells positively selected for CCR7 counted as naive CD8 cells, so terminally differentiated effector memory CD45RA+ cells were excluded. Over several immunoSEQ plates, each subset's genomic DNA was distributed in even portions. Repertoires were generated with immunoSEQ multiplex PCR, while TCRdb's copy carries only in-frame clones and drops some. Here the sample spans roughly 770,000 clones, approximately 97% being singletons. The germline gives CDR1 ENHRY, CDR2 SYGVKD. Trimming shortened V by 5 bases and J by 4 bases, and 11 bases separated the two germline ends. The CDR3 sequence is 13 residues long. As regards this clone: Its specificity is not known.

V gene TRBV10-3 combines with J gene TRBJ2-5; no clear D gene. This receptor was obtained from a man aged 25-45 years in good health. The sample was naive CD8+ T cells sorted from blood. The CDR3, as DNA: TGTGCCATCAGTCGGCTAACCGGAGAGACCCAGTACTTC. Protein product: CAISRLTGETQYF.